This TCR beta chain emerged from a study of T cell responses to AZD1222 COVID-19 vaccine. Turning to the study itself: Doses given second, at about 4 or about 12 weeks, were pooled.

The assay was immunoSEQ multiplex PCR, and TCRdb's table has in-frame clones only and misses some. The sample holds 75,000 to 100,000 clones; 86% are singletons and the top ten take 5.5% to 7%. Sequences were derived from peripheral blood, sampled on day 0 of AZD1222 vaccination. This TCR came from an adult in good health.

The CDR3 loop reads CASSQRQGAEYGTEAFF. The CDR3 region has the DNA TGTGCCAGCAGCCAACGACAGGGGGCGGAGTATGGGACTGAAGCTTTCTTT. This sequence joins TRBV4-2 and TRBJ1-1; 10 nucleotides line up with TRBD1. The CDR3 has 17 amino acids. J lost 5 bases, V lost 2 bases, and 11 bases had no gene match. CDR1 is LGHNA, CDR2 YNFKEQ, per germline.